Described below is a single T cell receptor (beta chain) sequence and its context. Its target is unknown. This entry belongs to a study of T cell responses to AZD1222 COVID-19 vaccine. Notes on the study in general: Only six or seven AZD1222 recipients tested seropositive at baseline. The reported proportion of spike-specific TCRs targeting unmutated variant regions was nearly half. Spike as a whole was targeted by vaccine-associated CD4 TCRs, dominant at 160-218 and 743-854.

V gave up 7 bases and J gave up 1 base, with 13 bases separating them. CDR1 and CDR2 from the germline V gene are SNHLY and FYNNEI. This CDR3 spans 15 amino acids. Profiling relied on immunoSEQ multiplex PCR, and the TCRdb table lists in-frame clones only, not all of them. This table holds 100,000 to 150,000 clones, about 87% found once. J is TRBJ2-2 and V is TRBV2; no reliable D call. The sample consisted of peripheral blood, taken on day 0 of AZD1222 vaccination. The clonotype originates from an adult in good health. The CDR3 protein is CASTLSTVNTGELFF. CDR3 sequence (DNA): TGTGCCAGCACGTTGTCCACAGTGAACACCGGGGAGCTGTTTTTT.